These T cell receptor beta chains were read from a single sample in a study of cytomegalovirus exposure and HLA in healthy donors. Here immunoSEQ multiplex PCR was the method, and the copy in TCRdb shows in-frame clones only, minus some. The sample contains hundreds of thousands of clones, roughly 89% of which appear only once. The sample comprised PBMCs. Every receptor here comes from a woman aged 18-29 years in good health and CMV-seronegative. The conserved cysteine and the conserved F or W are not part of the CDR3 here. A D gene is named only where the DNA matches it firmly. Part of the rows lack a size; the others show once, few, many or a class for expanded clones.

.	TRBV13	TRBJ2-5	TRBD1	ASSFSQGEETQY
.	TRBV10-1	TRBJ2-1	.	ASSDRGIGNEQF
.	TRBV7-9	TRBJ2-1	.	ASSFRSVYSYNEQF
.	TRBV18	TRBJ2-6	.	ASSPNFSGANVLT
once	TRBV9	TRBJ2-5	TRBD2	ASSGTSGDHRETQY
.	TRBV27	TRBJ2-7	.	ASSPQQGGSYEQY
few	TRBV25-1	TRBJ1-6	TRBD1	ASTTDREGKTLH
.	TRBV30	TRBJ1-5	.	AWSRGEVSNQPQH
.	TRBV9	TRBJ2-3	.	ASSAVVGTDTQY
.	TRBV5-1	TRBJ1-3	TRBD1	ASSLGQGHSGNTIY
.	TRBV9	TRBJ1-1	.	ASSAQGVNTEAF
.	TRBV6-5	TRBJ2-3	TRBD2	ASSYSLAPSTDTQY
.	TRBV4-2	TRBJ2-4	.	ASSQDRVGGNIQY
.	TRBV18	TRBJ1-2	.	ASSPQGSTYGYT
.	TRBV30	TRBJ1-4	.	AWSVLWAGEKLF
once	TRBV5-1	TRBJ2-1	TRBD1	ASSQGDGRAFYNEQF
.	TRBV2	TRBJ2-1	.	ASSAEYNEQF
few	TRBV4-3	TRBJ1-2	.	ASSQDVRGGYGYT
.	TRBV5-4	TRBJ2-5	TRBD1	ASSPDRAFRTKETQY
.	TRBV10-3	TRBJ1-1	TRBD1	AIRTGGNTEAF
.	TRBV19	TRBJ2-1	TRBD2	ASSPSGGNEQF
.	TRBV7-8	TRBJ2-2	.	ASSLSGTLGELF
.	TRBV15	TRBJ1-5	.	ATSRDLETGNQPQH
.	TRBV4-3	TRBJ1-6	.	ASSQDDDSYSPLH
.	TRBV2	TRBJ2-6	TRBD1	ASSEDRPSGANVLT
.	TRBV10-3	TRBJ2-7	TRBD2	AISDGTSGSYEQY
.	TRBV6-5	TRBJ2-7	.	ASSYSSAGRSYEQY
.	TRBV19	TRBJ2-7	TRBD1	ASSISGQTYEQY
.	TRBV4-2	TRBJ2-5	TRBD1	ASSQESPSGTEGEETQY
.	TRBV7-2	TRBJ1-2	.	ASSLIGGGYT
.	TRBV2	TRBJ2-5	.	ASSEMTAQETQY
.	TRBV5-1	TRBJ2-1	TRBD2	ASSYLAGVSYNEQF
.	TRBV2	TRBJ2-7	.	ASRDNSYEQY
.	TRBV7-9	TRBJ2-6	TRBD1	ASSLPSGTGIYGANVLT
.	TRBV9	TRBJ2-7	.	ASSVASGPYMSYEQY
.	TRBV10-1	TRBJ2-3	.	ASSGGGARDTQY
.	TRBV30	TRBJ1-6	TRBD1	AQGAASPLH
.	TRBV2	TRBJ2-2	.	ASSASRSRAGELF
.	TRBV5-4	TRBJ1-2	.	ASSQNPRFEPYGYT
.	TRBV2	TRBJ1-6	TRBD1	AARGQGDSPLH
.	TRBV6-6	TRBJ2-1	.	ASSYPAKGGEQF
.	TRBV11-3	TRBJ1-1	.	ASSPPRGNTEAF